The TCR beta chain described here comes from a study of regulatory T cells in long-lasting Graves disease (dated by TCRdb to the early 2020s). At the level of the whole study: Newly diagnosed Graves' disease patients had taken antithyroid drugs for less than 3 months. Patients with persistent Graves' disease were compared with patients with newly diagnosed Graves' disease using TCR sequencing and RNA sequencing of peripheral blood. A total of 33 samples underwent TCR sequencing: about 13 from persistent and around 20 from newly diagnosed Graves' disease patients. The study was conducted in China and was registered as a clinical trial.

The CDR3 numbers 13 residues from cysteine through phenylalanine. The kept DNA is CDR3 alone, 39 bases in frame from the first base. Cut back by 7 bases and 1 base, the V and J ends lie 10 bases apart. What the research found in general, with its limitations: Persistent disease showed preferential use of TRBV28, TRBJ1-2 and TRBJ2-5, whereas newly diagnosed disease favored TRBV20-1 and TRBJ2-1. The small sample size was acknowledged by the authors as a limitation that may reduce accuracy. Persistent patients shared more public clonotypes among themselves (around 3,000) than newly diagnosed patients did (more than 850). Peripheral blood alone was examined, since thyroid tissue, which constituted the primary lesion, could not be accessed. Compared with newly diagnosed patients, patients with persistent Graves' disease had lower TCR Shannon entropy and fewer highly expanded clones, which suggests clonal expansion. Sequencing and analysis were restricted to the TCR beta chain.

The library came from multiplex PCR. TCRdb shows the sequencer as Illumina HiSeq 4000. CDR3 regions were amplified by Arm-PCR with iRepertoire HTBI primers to construct TCR beta libraries. PCR products were gel purified before sequencing. The study's own analysis went as follows. Gene usage analysis of CDR3 amino acid clonotypes used the roughly 60 TRBV and approximately 13 TRBJ segments found across samples. COPE and FqMerger were used to merge the filtered high-quality paired reads into contigs. BLAST was used to align contigs to the IMGT TRBV, TRBD and TRBJ reference genes, and CDR3 was defined following IMGT. Any clonotype with a frequency above 0.1% was classified as a highly expanded clone. Shannon entropy was used to measure repertoire diversity, and the Gini coefficient was used to measure V-J evenness. Clonotypes shared by more than one individual were considered public. TCRdb applied fastp at Q25 and MiXCR to the public reads, then kept only in-frame beta chains. Each entry is one CDR3 protein sequence, shown with its most common DNA and genes. The V and J calls follow TCRdb's processing rather than the paper's. This sample comprises 450,000 to 700,000 distinct CDR3 sequences, roughly 13% of them detected only once. The leading ten clones occupy under 10% of the sample.

The time point label, read with the paper, signifies: newly diagnosed GD, antithyroid drugs for less than 3 months. For both TCR sequencing and RNA sequencing, RNA was extracted from PBMCs using TRIzol. The diagnosis of Graves' disease was made according to American Thyroid Association guidelines. The patients came from an endocrinology department in Xi'an, China. From each patient, about 9.7 milliliters of peripheral blood was collected into an EDTA anticoagulant tube. PBMCs were isolated by Ficoll Paque Plus density gradient separation without further T cell sorting. An Agilent 2100 Bioanalyzer and agarose gel were used to assess RNA quality, and a NanoDrop 2000 was used to measure RNA concentration. At least ten counts were recorded for this clonotype. This clone's antigen is unknown. Base qualities were left out, and no much larger clone turns up one base away. Separately, the same data were catalogued under a study of T cells in Graves' hyperthyroidism and ophthalmopathy. The second study, in turn, reports: Stable Graves' hyperthyroidism was defined as the absence of progression to ophthalmopathy over 18 months of follow-up. The hyperthyroidism patients were between 18 and 65 years old and newly diagnosed, with a disease duration of less than 2 months. The study excluded patients with uncontrolled infections, other autoimmune diseases, pregnancy or lactation. Diagnoses were established on the basis of clinical symptoms, serum thyroxine and TRAb, thyroid ultrasound, and orbital computed tomography. The TCR CDR3 was subjected to a first round of RT-PCR using the HTBI primer set and the Qiagen OneStep RT-PCR kit. Most expanded thyroid clonotypes (frequency above 0.001) were also detected in blood, suggesting blood repertoires may reflect thyroid immune responses. Ophthalmopathy was separated from stable hyperthyroidism by a 13 V-J signature model, with over 85% sensitivity and about 81% specificity obtained in cross-validation and 80%/75% obtained in testing. In validation, the model predicted progression to ophthalmopathy a median of about 5.9 months before onset, with about 70% sensitivity and roughly 79% specificity. A discovery cohort of about 95 patients, approximately 45 with Graves' ophthalmopathy and 55 to 65 with stable Graves' hyperthyroidism, was used to find distinguishing TCR V-J signatures. An independent validation cohort of around 20 hyperthyroidism patients and over 15 patients who later progressed to ophthalmopathy tested prospective prediction of ophthalmopathy. The approximately 100 discovery patients were randomly split 7:3 into training and test sets. In addition, the study compared T-cell repertoires in thyroid tissue and in blood from roughly six Graves' hyperthyroidism patients. Following sampling, methimazole starting at 30 mg daily was given to hyperthyroidism patients, and high-dose intravenous methylprednisolone was given to ophthalmopathy patients. A second multiplex PCR round built the libraries, followed by size selection and purification. Sequencing of the libraries was done on an Illumina HiSeq2000 using paired-end 100 bp reads. SOAPnuke was used to process the raw data, throwing out any read that contained adapters or uncalled bases, had a mean Phred below 15, or lacked an exact constant-primer or identifier match. High-quality paired reads were merged using COPE v1.2.5, and each unique nucleotide sequence was defined as a clonotype. Clonotypes were aligned to IMGT TRBV, TRBD and TRBJ reference segments using MiTCR v1.1. Analysis was restricted to V-J combinations with a frequency above 0.0001, which covered over 98% of repertoires. The TCS score was defined as F50 (clonal expansion) divided by E x V (chaos), with BLOSUM62-based TCRdist calculated between CDR3 peptides within each V-J. Welch's t-statistics and random forest reduced around 550 V-J features to roughly 13, which were used in a naive Bayes classifier (R e1071). No statistical method was used to fix the sample size in advance, and group allocation was not hidden from the investigators. According to the paper, TCR Vbeta CDR3 sequencing was carried out on around 140 peripheral blood samples, which came from approximately 43 ophthalmopathy, 80 or so hyperthyroidism and some 17 progressor patients.

The sample in question was peripheral blood mononuclear cells (PBMCs), obtained at new diagnosis, from a patient treated with antithyroid drugs. The rearranged segments are TRBV12-3 or TRBV12-4 and TRBJ2-5; a tentative D call is TRBD2 (5 bases match). The sequence was collected from a man aged 30 to 45 with Graves disease. Donor details come from another sample of the same person, matched by shared clones. The DNA sequence is as follows: TGTGCCAGCATGGCCAGCGGCCAAGAGACCCAGTACTTC. It specifies CASMASGQETQYF.